The entry that follows covers one TCR beta chain sequence. This specimen comes from a study of T cell changes during pregnancy in multiple sclerosis. V lost 1 base, J lost 2 bases, and 8 bases lay in between. The CDR3 is made up of 13 amino acids. Germline CDR1 SQVTM, CDR2 ANQGSEA. The method was immunoSEQ multiplex PCR; TCRdb's version includes in-frame clones alone and lacks a portion of them. The repertoire includes approximately 20,000 clones, roughly 90% of them detected once, and about 5.9% sits in the top ten. Sequenced material: CD8+ T cells from peripheral blood mononuclear cells, taken in the third trimester of pregnancy. The gene calls are TRBV29-1 and TRBJ1-1; D gene unclear. This receptor was identified in a female donor in good health, enrolled as a control in a pregnancy study. The CDR3 DNA sequence: TGCAGCGTTGAAGGGCAGTTTAACACTGAAGCTTTCTTT. Protein sequence: CSVEGQFNTEAFF. The full variable domain, in which reference TRBV29-1 and TRBJ1-1 provide the parts outside the CDR3, is SAVISQKPSRDICQRGTSLTIQCQVDSQVTMMFWYRQQPGQSLTLIATANQGSEATYESGFVIDKFPISRPNLTFSTLTVSNMSPEDSSIYLCSVEGQFNTEAFFGQGTRLTVV.